This entry features one T cell receptor (beta chain) sequence. One end of the junction does not line up with germline, which may come from a read error. This record comes from a study of blood T cell repertoires in COVID-19. Background on the study: Samples representing acute and convalescent COVID-19 were sourced from the United States, Italy and Spain. Sources were T cells, B-cell-depleted T cells, or PBMCs; the material itself was cDNA or gDNA.

Original processing methods: Researchers report that nucleated cell counts were estimated from reference gene primer amplification. Measured with immunoSEQ multiplex PCR; TCRdb has only the in-frame clones, and not every one. That table furnishes V, J and clone size, whereas the DNA furnished D and trimming. The data contain around 230,000 clones, about 85% of them seen just once; the ten biggest clones take up roughly 7.8%. The clonotype was recovered from a man in his sixties who had recovered from COVID-19. Sequencing was done on a sample of peripheral blood.

CDR3 nucleotides: TGCGCCCGCAGCCGGGGGGCGGGGGGCACAGATACGCAGTATTTT. Protein product: CARSRGAGGTDTQYF. J is TRBJ2-3 and V is TRBV5-1, with a weak D call TRBD2 (7 bases). This CDR3 contains 15 residues. Germline lookup yields CDR1 SGHRS and CDR2 YFSETQ.